This T cell receptor beta chain was found in a study of Tregs in tolerant kidney transplant recipients. Study-wide points: Expanding Tregs on activated donor B cells appeared to best identify donor-specific TCRbeta clones. Antigen-driven expansion was suggested because donor-specific Tregs expanded more than all Tregs in tolerant patients.

The CDR3 length is 15 residues. Trimming took 2 bases from V and 0 from J, leaving 8 bases between them. Germline CDR1 and CDR2: SGHAT and FQDESV (reference sequence). Sequencing used immunoSEQ multiplex PCR; TCRdb keeps in-frame clones, though not all of them. The data hold fewer than 20,000 clones, with about 53% observed a single time. After 5 to 7 days with irradiated graft donor PBMCs, CFSE-labeled recipient PBMCs were FACS-sorted. A note on this clone: Its antigen is unknown.

Source: CD4+ T cells from blood cultured with allogeneic cells, taken before the transplant. The sequence was obtained from a human patient who received a combined kidney and bone marrow transplant. The rearrangement links TRBV11-1 to TRBJ2-4, with TRBD2 as a possible D gene (5 bases). CDR3 loop: CASSLYGIAKNIQYF. The DNA for the CDR3 is TGTGCCAGCAGCTTATACGGGATAGCCAAAAACATTCAGTACTTC.